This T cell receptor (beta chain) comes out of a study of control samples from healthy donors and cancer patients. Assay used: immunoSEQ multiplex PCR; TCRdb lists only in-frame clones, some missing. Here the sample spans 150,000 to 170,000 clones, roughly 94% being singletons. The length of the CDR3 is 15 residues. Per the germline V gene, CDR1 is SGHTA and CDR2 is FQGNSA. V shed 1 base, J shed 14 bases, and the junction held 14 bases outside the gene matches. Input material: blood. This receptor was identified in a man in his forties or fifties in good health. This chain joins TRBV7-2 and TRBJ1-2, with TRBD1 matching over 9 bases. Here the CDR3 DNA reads TGTGCCAGCAGCTTAGAAGAACAGGGGGCGCTTTCTCAGACCTTC. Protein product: CASSLEEQGALSQTF. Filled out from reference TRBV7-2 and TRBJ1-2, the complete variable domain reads GAGVSQSPSNKVTEKGKDVELRCDPISGHTALYWYRQSLGQGLEFLIYFQGNSAPDKSGLPSDRFSAERTGGSVSTLTIQRTQQEDSAVYLCASSLEEQGALSQTFGSGTRLTVV.